This T cell receptor beta chain was captured by sequencing in a study of cytomegalovirus exposure and HLA in healthy donors. Study-wide results and caveats: When analyzed later, a missense DCLRE1C variant was found to be linked to TCR beta V- and J-gene trimming. The majority of CMV-associated TCR beta chains were reported as apparently HLA-restricted in a later analysis.

Vbeta (60) and Jbeta (13) primers were used in the PCR. TCRdb's table, derived via immunoSEQ multiplex PCR, lists solely in-frame clones and lacks some. Its table records roughly 80,000 clones. Trimming left V 9 bases short and J 0 bases short, with 12 bases between. CDR3 length equals 14 residues. Germline assignment: CDR1 MNHEY and CDR2 SVGAGI. A note on this clone: The antigen remains undetermined.

Sequenced material: PBMCs. The genes are TRBV6-5 and TRBJ1-3; maybe TRBD1 (5 bases). This receptor was identified in a man in his fifties in good health and CMV-seronegative. The CDR3 loop is CASWTDSSGNTIYF. The CDR3 nucleotides read TGTGCCAGTTGGACCGACAGCTCTGGAAACACCATATATTTT.